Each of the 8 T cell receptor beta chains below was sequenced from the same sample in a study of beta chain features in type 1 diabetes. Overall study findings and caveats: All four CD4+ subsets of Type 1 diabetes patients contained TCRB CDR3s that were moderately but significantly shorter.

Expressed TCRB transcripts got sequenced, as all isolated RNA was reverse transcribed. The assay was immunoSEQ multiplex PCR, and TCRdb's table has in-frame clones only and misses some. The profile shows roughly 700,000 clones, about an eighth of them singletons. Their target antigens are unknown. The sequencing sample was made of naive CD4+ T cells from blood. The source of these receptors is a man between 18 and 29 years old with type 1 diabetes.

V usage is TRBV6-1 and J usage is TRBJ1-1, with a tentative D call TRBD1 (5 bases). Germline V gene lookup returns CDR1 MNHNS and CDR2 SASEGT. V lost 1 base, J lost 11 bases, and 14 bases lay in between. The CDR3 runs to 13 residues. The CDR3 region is CASSEEEGFRAFF. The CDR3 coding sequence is TGTGCCAGCAGTGAAGAAGAGGGGTTTCGGGCTTTCTTT.

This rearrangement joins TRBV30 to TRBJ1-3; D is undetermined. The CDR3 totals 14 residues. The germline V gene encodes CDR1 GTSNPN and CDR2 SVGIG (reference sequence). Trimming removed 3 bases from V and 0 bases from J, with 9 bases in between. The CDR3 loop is CAWRARNSGNTIYF. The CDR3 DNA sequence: TGTGCCTGGAGGGCCCGGAACTCTGGAAACACCATATATTTT. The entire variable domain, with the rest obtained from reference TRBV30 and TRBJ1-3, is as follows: SQTIHQWPATLVQPVGSPLSLECTVEGTSNPNLYWYRQAAGRGLQLLFYSVGIGQISSEVPQNLSASRPQDRQFILSSKKLLLSDSGFYLCAWRARNSGNTIYFGEGSWLTVV.

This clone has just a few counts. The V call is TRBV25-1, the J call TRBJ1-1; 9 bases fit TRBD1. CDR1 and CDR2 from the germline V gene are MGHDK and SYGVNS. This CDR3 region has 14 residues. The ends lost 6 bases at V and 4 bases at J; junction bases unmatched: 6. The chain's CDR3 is CASRGTGRRTEAFF. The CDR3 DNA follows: TGTGCCAGCAGAGGGACAGGGAGGCGCACTGAAGCTTTCTTT.

DNA of the CDR3: TGTGCCAGCTCACGTGAGGGACGCGAAGAGACCCAGTACTTC. As protein: CASSREGREETQYF. The rearrangement joins TRBV18 to TRBJ2-5, with D perhaps given as TRBD1 or TRBD2 (5 bases each). Germline CDR1 and CDR2: KGHSH and LQKENI. The CDR3 is made up of 14 amino acids. The V end lost 4 bases, the J end lost 3 bases, and 12 bases lay between the germline ends.

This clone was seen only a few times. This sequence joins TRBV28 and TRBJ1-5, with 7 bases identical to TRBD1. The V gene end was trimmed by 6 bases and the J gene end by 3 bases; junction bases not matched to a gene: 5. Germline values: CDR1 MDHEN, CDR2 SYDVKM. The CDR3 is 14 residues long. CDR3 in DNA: TGTGCCAGCAGCCTGGGACAGTTCAATCAGCCCCAGCATTTT. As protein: CASSLGQFNQPQHF.

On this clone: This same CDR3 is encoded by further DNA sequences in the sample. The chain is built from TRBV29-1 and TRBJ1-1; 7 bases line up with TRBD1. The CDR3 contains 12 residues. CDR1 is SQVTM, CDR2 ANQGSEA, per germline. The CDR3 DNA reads TGCAGTGCCGGGACAGCGAACACTGAAGCTTTCTTT. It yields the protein CSAGTANTEAFF. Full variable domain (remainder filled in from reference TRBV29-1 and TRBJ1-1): SAVISQKPSRDICQRGTSLTIQCQVDSQVTMMFWYRQQPGQSLTLIATANQGSEATYESGFVIDKFPISRPNLTFSTLTVSNMSPEDSSIYLCSAGTANTEAFFGQGTRLTVV.

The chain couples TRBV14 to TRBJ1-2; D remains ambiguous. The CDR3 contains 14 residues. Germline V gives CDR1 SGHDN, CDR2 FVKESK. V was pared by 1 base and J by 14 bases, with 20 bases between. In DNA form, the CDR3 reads TGTGCCAGCAGCCAAGGGGTAGGGTTTACGGCGGGTACCTTC. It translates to CASSQGVGFTAGTF. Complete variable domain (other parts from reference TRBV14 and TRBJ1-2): EAGVTQFPSHSVIEKGQTVTLRCDPISGHDNLYWYRRVMGKEIKFLLHFVKESKQDESGMPNNRFLAERTGGTYSTLKVQPAELEDSGVYFCASSQGVGFTAGTFGSGTRLTVV.

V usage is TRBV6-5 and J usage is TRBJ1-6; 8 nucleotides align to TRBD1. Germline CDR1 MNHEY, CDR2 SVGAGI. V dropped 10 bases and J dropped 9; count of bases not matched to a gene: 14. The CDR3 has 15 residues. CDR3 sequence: CATSGVTGDGSPLHF. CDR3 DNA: TGTGCCACCTCCGGGGTGACAGGGGATGGTTCACCCCTCCACTTT.